Listed below are T cell receptor beta chains from one sample, sequenced in a study of radiation and T cells in renal cell carcinoma. Data came from immunoSEQ multiplex PCR; TCRdb stores just in-frame clones and leaves some out. The sample yields 23,000 or so clones, 58% seen once. Sequencing was performed on tumor tissue, taken from a patient whose treatment was nephrectomy without radiotherapy. The receptors come from a man aged 35-49 years with renal cell carcinoma. Both conserved end residues are part of each CDR3. The D gene is left open where the match is weak. Only some rows state a clone size, as once, few, many or a class for expanded clones.

V	J	size	D	DNA	CDR3
TRBV7-9	TRBJ2-1	NA	TRBD2	TGTGCCAGCAGCTCTACTTTAGCGGGGAAGGCTCAGTTCTTC	CASSSTLAGKAQFF
TRBV7-2	TRBJ2-5	NA	NA	TGTGCCAGCAGCTTAGCATCAGGGAAAGAGACCCAGTACTTC	CASSLASGKETQYF
TRBV6-6	TRBJ2-3	many	TRBD2	TGTGCCAGCGGACGGACTAGCGGGGCAGGTACGCAGTATTTT	CASGRTSGAGTQYF
TRBV9	TRBJ2-2	NA	NA	TGTGCCAGCAGCCCAAACCGAGGGGGGGTCGACACCGGGGAGCTGTTTTTT	CASSPNRGGVDTGELFF
TRBV11-1	TRBJ1-1	NA	TRBD1	TGTGCCAGCAGCTTAATACAGGGGCTTGAAGCTTTCTTT	CASSLIQGLEAFF
TRBV30	TRBJ1-5	NA	NA	TGTGCCTGGAGTGTACGGGACAATCAGCCCCAGCATTTT	CAWSVRDNQPQHF
TRBV5-5	TRBJ1-1	NA	NA	TGTGCCAGCAGCTTGCTCCCAGGGATTAACACTGAAGCTTTCTTT	CASSLLPGINTEAFF
TRBV7-9	TRBJ1-1	few	NA	TGTGCCAGCAGCTTATGGGTGAACACTGAAGCTTTCTTT	CASSLWVNTEAFF
TRBV5-1	TRBJ1-3	NA	NA	TGCGCCAGCAGCGGGGCCTCGAGGGGGTCTGGAAACACCATATATTTT	CASSGASRGSGNTIYF
TRBV4-2	TRBJ1-6	medium-sized	NA	TGTGCCAGCAGCCAAGATATAGGGGGAAATTCACCCCTCCACTTT	CASSQDIGGNSPLHF
TRBV5-6	TRBJ1-5	NA	NA	TGTGCCAGCAGCTTAAGGAATGTGGTCGGGACACCCACTAATCAGCCCCAGCATTTT	CASSLRNVVGTPTNQPQHF
TRBV5-8	TRBJ2-1	NA	TRBD2	TGTGCCAGCAGCAAAGGACTAGCGGGAGCCTATGAGCAGTTCTTC	CASSKGLAGAYEQFF
TRBV30	TRBJ1-5	NA	NA	TGTGCCTGGAGTGTCCAGGAGGATCAGCCCCAGCATTTT	CAWSVQEDQPQHF
TRBV5-1	TRBJ2-3	NA	NA	TGCGCCAGCAGCTTAGCGGGCCCTAGCACAGATACGCAGTATTTT	CASSLAGPSTDTQYF
TRBV13	TRBJ2-5	NA	NA	TGTGCCAGCAGCCGCCCCCCCCAAGAGACCCAGTACTTC	CASSRPPQETQYF
TRBV5-1	TRBJ1-2	NA	NA	TGCGCCAGCAGCTTGGATGGGACCCCTCTCCTCTATGGCTACACCTTC	CASSLDGTPLLYGYTF
TRBV28	TRBJ1-1	NA	TRBD1	TGTGCCAGCAGTCGGACAGGGGGTAACACTGAAGCTTTCTTT	CASSRTGGNTEAFF
TRBV2	TRBJ1-2	NA	NA	TGTGCCAGCAGTGAACTGCCGAGAAGTAACTATGGCTACACCTTC	CASSELPRSNYGYTF
TRBV19	TRBJ2-1	NA	NA	TGTGCCAGTAGTATTTCCAGGGCCAATGAGCAGTTCTTC	CASSISRANEQFF
TRBV6-5	TRBJ1-2	NA	TRBD1	TGTGCCAGCAGCCGGGACAGGGGAGGGCGGAATGGCTACACCTTC	CASSRDRGGRNGYTF
TRBV6-5	TRBJ1-5	NA	TRBD1	TGTGCCAGCAGTCCTGACAGGGGGCGCGAACAGCCCCAGCATTTT	CASSPDRGREQPQHF
TRBV27	TRBJ2-3	NA	NA	TGTGCCAGCAGTCCCGGTTTTGGGGGCACAGATACGCAGTATTTT	CASSPGFGGTDTQYF
TRBV5-1	TRBJ2-1	NA	TRBD1	TGCGCCAGCAGCAGGACGGGACAGGTTGGCGATGAGCAGTTCTTC	CASSRTGQVGDEQFF
TRBV5-6	TRBJ2-7	NA	TRBD1	TGTGCCAGCAGCCCGGACAGGGCAACCTACGAGCAGTACTTC	CASSPDRATYEQYF
TRBV28	TRBJ2-3	NA	NA	TGTGCCAGCAGTTCCGTGGGAGATACGCAGTATTTT	CASSSVGDTQYF
TRBV13	TRBJ2-1	few	TRBD2	TGTGCAAGCGGGGCCGGGACTAGCAAGGGTTCCAATCGGTTCTTC	CASGAGTSKGSNRFF
TRBV5-6	TRBJ2-7	NA	NA	TGTGCCAGCAGCCCTCAGGGAGTGGTCGAGCAGTACTTC	CASSPQGVVEQYF
TRBV19	TRBJ1-1	many	NA	TGTGCCAGTAGTATTAGTAGGAACACTGAAGCTTTCTTT	CASSISRNTEAFF
TRBV6-1	TRBJ2-1	few	TRBD2	TGTGCCAGCAGTGTGACTAGCGGGGCTTACAATGAGCAGTTCTTC	CASSVTSGAYNEQFF
TRBV6-1	TRBJ1-6	few	NA	TGTGCCACCAGGGAAAACCTCAACAGGTACCCCTATAATTCACCCCTCCACTTT	CATRENLNRYPYNSPLHF
TRBV5-6	TRBJ1-4	NA	NA	TGTGCCAGCAGCAGCTTGGACAGCCCAACTAATGAAAAACTGTTTTTT	CASSSLDSPTNEKLFF
TRBV5-1	TRBJ2-7	NA	TRBD2	TGCGCCAGCAGCTTTGATGGGGAGGGCTACGAGCAGTACTTC	CASSFDGEGYEQYF
TRBV5-4	TRBJ2-3	few	NA	TGTGCCAGCAGCGTACAGGGACTCACAGATACGCAGTATTTT	CASSVQGLTDTQYF
TRBV5-1	TRBJ1-1	few	NA	TGCGCCAGCAGCTTGGGACCCGAGCGGACTGAAGCTTTCTTT	CASSLGPERTEAFF
TRBV6-4	TRBJ1-5	few	NA	TGTGCCAGCAGCTTGACAGCAAATCAGCCCCAGCATTTT	CASSLTANQPQHF
TRBV7-9	TRBJ2-5	few	TRBD1	TGTGCCAGCAGTTCAACCGGGACAGCTCAAGAGACCCAGTACTTC	CASSSTGTAQETQYF
TRBV4-1	TRBJ2-1	NA	TRBD1	TGCGCCAGCAGCCAAGTGGGGGACAGGCGGTACAATGAGCAGTTCTTC	CASSQVGDRRYNEQFF
TRBV5-1	TRBJ2-4	NA	NA	TGCGCCAGCAGCTTGGGACAGCTTGCAAGTCTAGCCAAAAACATTCAGTACTTC	CASSLGQLASLAKNIQYF
TRBV4-1	TRBJ1-2	NA	NA	TGCGCCAGCAGCCTCGACAGTTCTAACTATGGCTACACCTTC	CASSLDSSNYGYTF
TRBV2	TRBJ1-1	few	NA	TGTGCCAGCAGTGAAATCAGTAGAGTGAACACTGAAGCTTTCTTT	CASSEISRVNTEAFF
TRBV5-5	TRBJ1-2	NA	NA	TGTGCCAGCAGCTTGGAGGCGGGACGCAACTATGGCTACACCTTC	CASSLEAGRNYGYTF
TRBV18	TRBJ2-3	NA	NA	TGTGCCAGCTCACCGACAGGAGCAAGCACAGATACGCAGTATTTT	CASSPTGASTDTQYF
TRBV7-9	TRBJ2-7	NA	TRBD1	TGTGCCAGCAGCCGGGACAGGGGCGAGCAGTACTTC	CASSRDRGEQYF